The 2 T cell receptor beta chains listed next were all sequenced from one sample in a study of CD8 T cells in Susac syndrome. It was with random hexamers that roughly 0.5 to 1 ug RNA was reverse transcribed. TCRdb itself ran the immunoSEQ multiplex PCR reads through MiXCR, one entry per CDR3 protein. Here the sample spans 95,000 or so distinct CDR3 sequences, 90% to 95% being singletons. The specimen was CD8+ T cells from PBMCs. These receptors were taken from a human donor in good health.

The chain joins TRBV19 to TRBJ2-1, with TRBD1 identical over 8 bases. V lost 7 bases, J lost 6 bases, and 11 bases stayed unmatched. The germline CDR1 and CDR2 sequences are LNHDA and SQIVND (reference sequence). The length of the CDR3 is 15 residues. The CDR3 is CASTLDRVPANEQFF. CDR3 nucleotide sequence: TGTGCCAGTACCCTGGACAGGGTCCCTGCCAATGAGCAGTTCTTC.

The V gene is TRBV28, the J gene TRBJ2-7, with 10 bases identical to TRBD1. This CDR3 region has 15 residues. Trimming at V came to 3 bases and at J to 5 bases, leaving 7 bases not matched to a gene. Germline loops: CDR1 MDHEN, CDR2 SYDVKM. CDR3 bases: TGTGCCAGCAGTTTTCCCGGGACAGGGGTACACGAGCAGTACTTC. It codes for CASSFPGTGVHEQYF. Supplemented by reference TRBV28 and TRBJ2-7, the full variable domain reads DVKVTQSSRYLVKRTGEKVFLECVQDMDHENMFWYRQDPGLGLRLIYFSYDVKMKEKGDIPEGYSVSREKKERFSLILESASTNQTSMYLCASSFPGTGVHEQYFGPGTRLTVT.